Following are 12 T cell receptor beta chains from one sample sequenced in a study of post-analysis software for immune sequencing data. Study-level findings and limits: Comparison of patients with controls showed five TRBV segments more frequent in patients, TRBV5-6, TRBV5-1 and TRBV20-1 among them.

For these receptors, no antigen is known. The TCR beta cDNA libraries carried unique molecular identifiers. In TCRdb, the PCR reads were re-called with MiXCR into one record per CDR3 protein. The sample lists about 820,000 distinct CDR3 sequences; approximately 53% were seen once. The specimen was blood. Receptors were obtained from a girl under 18 with multiple sclerosis.

This clonotype was picked up a small number of times. The chain recombines TRBV7-2 with TRBJ2-7, with D perhaps matching TRBD1 or TRBD2 (6 bases each). CDR1 is SGHTA, CDR2 FQGNSA, per germline. The CDR3 totals 14 residues. Trimming took 5 bases from V and 6 from J, leaving 17 bases between them. The CDR3 loop reads CASSPGGWTVEQYF. CDR3 DNA sequence: TGTGCCAGCAGCCCCGGGGGTTGGACAGTCGAGCAGTACTTC.

This chain connects TRBV7-3 to TRBJ2-1; 10 nucleotides agree with TRBD2. This CDR3 comprises 16 residues. V dropped 1 base and J dropped 8; count of bases not matched to a gene: 8. Germline V CDR1 and CDR2: SGHTA, FQGTGA. The CDR3, as DNA: TGTGCCAGCAGCTTAAACGGACTAGCGGTTATGGATGAGCAGTTCTTC. Its translation: CASSLNGLAVMDEQFF.

This clonotype was picked up a small number of times. The chain couples TRBV6-5 to TRBJ2-7; D is unclear. The CDR3 has 11 amino acids. V was pared by 7 bases and J by 6 bases, with 10 bases between. Germline V gives CDR1 MNHEY, CDR2 SVGAGI. The CDR3 spells CASTGASEQYF. The CDR3 DNA reads TGTGCCAGCACAGGTGCTAGCGAGCAGTACTTC.

The chain is built from TRBV5-1 and TRBJ1-1, with D maybe TRBD1 (5 bases). The germline V gene encodes CDR1 SGHRS and CDR2 YFSETQ. CDR3 length equals 13 residues. Deletions cut 9 bases from V and 5 bases from J, with 17 bases between. The CDR3 is CATSKGAGTEAFF. Here the CDR3 DNA reads TGCGCCACCAGTAAAGGGGCAGGGACTGAAGCTTTCTTT. Complete variable domain (other parts from reference TRBV5-1 and TRBJ1-1): KAGVTQTPRYLIKTRGQQVTLSCSPISGHRSVSWYQQTPGQGLQFLFEYFSETQRNKGNFPGRFSGRQFSNSRSEMNVSTLELGDSALYLCATSKGAGTEAFFGQGTRLTVV.

The chain joins TRBV10-3 to TRBJ2-7; TRBD1 aligns across 7 bases. The CDR3 has 16 amino acids. Trimming took 4 bases from V and 1 from J; bases not matched to a gene: 10. Germline-derived CDR1 and CDR2 are ENHRY and SYGVKD. CDR3 in DNA: TGTGCCATCAGTGCAAACAGGGGACCCTATTCCTACGAGCAGTACTTC. Translated, it gives CAISANRGPYSYEQYF.

The genes are TRBV20-1 and TRBJ2-7, with a possible D match to TRBD1 (5 bases). The CDR3 spans 16 residues. The ends were cut back, 3 bases at V and 0 bases at J, with 18 bases in the middle. The germline V gene encodes CDR1 DFQATT and CDR2 SNEGSKA (reference sequence). The CDR3: CSASERLTGSSYEQYF. Written as DNA, the CDR3 is TGCAGTGCTAGCGAAAGGTTAACAGGTAGCTCCTACGAGCAGTACTTC.

This sequence joins TRBV12-3 or TRBV12-4 and TRBJ2-2; D unresolved. Trimming took 11 bases from V and 5 from J, leaving 12 bases between them. The CDR3 is 12 amino acids. In DNA, the CDR3 is TGTGCCGGGTCGGTAAAGACCGGGGAGCTGTTTTTT. Translation: CAGSVKTGELFF.

The V gene is TRBV5-6, the J gene TRBJ2-7; TRBD1 agrees at 9 bases. Germline V gives CDR1 SGHDT, CDR2 YYEEEE. The CDR3 covers 16 residues. Germline trimming cut 2 bases from V and 0 bases from J; bases unmatched to any gene: 6. CDR3 in DNA: TGTGCCAGCAGCTTCAAGGACAGGGGATTCTCCTACGAGCAGTACTTC. Its protein is CASSFKDRGFSYEQYF.

This clonotype has just a few counts. The chain carries TRBV29-1 and TRBJ2-7; TRBD1 matches at 7 bases. The CDR3 has 11 residues. Losses at the gene ends were 6 bases for V and 7 bases for J; bases not matched to a gene: 6. Per the germline V gene, CDR1 is SQVTM and CDR2 is ANQGSEA. CDR3 coding DNA: TGCAGCGTAGACAGGGTTGGGGAGCAGTACTTC. This sequence encodes CSVDRVGEQYF.

The chain joins TRBV6-5 to TRBJ1-1; D is unresolved. The V end lost 5 bases, the J end lost 1 base, and 11 bases lay between the germline ends. Per germline, CDR1 MNHEY and CDR2 SVGAGI. The CDR3 sequence is 14 residues long. The CDR3 region has the DNA TGTGCCAGCAGTGGACCGTTTGGGAACACTGAAGCTTTCTTT. The encoded protein is CASSGPFGNTEAFF.

The V and J genes are TRBV30 and TRBJ2-5; 8 nucleotides match TRBD1. Judging by the DNA end, TRBJ2-7 fits better; the J call may be wrong. The length of the CDR3 is 13 residues. The germline CDR1 and CDR2 sequences are GTSNPN and SVGIG (reference sequence). DNA for the CDR3: TGTGCCTGGAGTGGGACAGGGAATTACGAGCAGTACTTC. Translated, it gives CAWSGTGNYEQYF.

J is TRBJ2-1 and V is TRBV5-1, with 11 bases identical to TRBD2. CDR3 length: 15 amino acids. V lost 2 bases to trimming and J lost 5 bases; unmatched junction nucleotides: 3. Germline V CDR1 and CDR2: SGHRS, YFSETQ. CDR3 sequence: CASSLVTSGDNEQFF. In DNA form, the CDR3 reads TGCGCCAGCAGCTTAGTGACTAGCGGGGACAATGAGCAGTTCTTC.